This T cell receptor (beta chain) was retrieved from a study of blood T cell repertoires in COVID-19. Overall study: The origin of the acute and convalescent COVID-19 samples was the United States, Italy and Spain.

The age range of participants was about 18 to 100 years, with residence in about 25 US areas. Clinical histories supplied by participants themselves formed the basis of cohort assignment. The CDR3 runs 14 residues. V was shortened by 0 bases and J by 4 bases, with 9 bases between the two germline ends. Authors' processing steps: Reference gene primers were amplified, and this amplification served to estimate nucleated cell counts. Libraries were prepared by immunoSEQ multiplex PCR; TCRdb keeps only in-frame clonotypes and omits some of them. The V and J calls and the clone size are those of that table, but D and trimming were determined from the DNA. The sample comprises around 180,000 clones, approximately 80% of which are singletons, and more than 10% rests with the top ten.

Sequencing was carried out using PBMCs or T cells enriched from blood (not recorded which). The source of this sequence is a middle-aged man who had recovered from COVID-19. V gene TRBV23-1 combines with J gene TRBJ2-5; D is perhaps TRBD2 (5 bases). TRBV23-1 is an ORF for which the function is uncertain. This chain's CDR3 is CASSQSRVRETQYF. The CDR3 DNA sequence: TGCGCCAGCAGTCAATCGCGGGTTAGAGAGACCCAGTACTTC.